Below are 13 T cell receptor beta chains sequenced from a single sample in a study of cytomegalovirus exposure and HLA in healthy donors. 60 Vbeta and 13 Jbeta primers were used in PCR. Generated by immunoSEQ multiplex PCR, the TCRdb table keeps only in-frame clones and is missing some. The sample lists around 200,000 clones; 75% to 85% were seen once. The sample was PBMCs. These receptor sequences come from a girl between 10 and 17 years old in good health and CMV-seronegative.

Only one count was recorded for this clone. The J gene is TRBJ2-3, the V gene TRBV12-5; D possibly corresponds to TRBD1 (6 bases). The CDR3 spans 13 residues. The V end lost 2 bases, the J end lost 5 bases, and 8 bases lay between the germline ends. The germline V gene encodes CDR1 LGHNT and CDR2 FRNRAP. CDR3 sequence: CASGLKTGDTQYF. The CDR3 DNA is TGTGCTAGTGGTTTGAAGACAGGAGATACGCAGTATTTT.

The gene calls are TRBV7-9 and TRBJ2-1; 10 bases line up with TRBD2. J lost 7 bases, V lost 4 bases, and 10 bases had no gene match. The V gene's germline CDR1 is SEHNR and CDR2 FQNEAQ (reference sequence). This CDR3 region has 16 residues. CDR3 DNA: TGTGCCAGCAGCTCCAGAACTAGCGGGAACTGGAATGAGCAGTTCTTC. This gives the protein CASSSRTSGNWNEQFF.

V usage is TRBV5-6 and J usage is TRBJ2-1; 7 bases are a match to TRBD1. V shed 4 bases and J 7 bases; nucleotides not matched to a gene: 5. The CDR3 has 13 residues. In germline, CDR1 is SGHDT, CDR2 YYEEEE. The CDR3 region has the DNA TGTGCCAGCAGCATAGGGACAGTTAATGAGCAGTTCTTC. As protein: CASSIGTVNEQFF.

V is TRBV2 and J is TRBJ2-7, with 9 bases aligning to TRBD1. V was pared by 4 bases and J by 2 bases, with 6 bases of the junction left unmatched. Germline values: CDR1 SNHLY, CDR2 FYNNEI. This CDR3 contains 15 residues. The CDR3: CASSATGTGPYEQYF. The CDR3 DNA follows: TGTGCCAGCAGTGCAACCGGGACAGGGCCCTACGAGCAGTACTTC.

The rearrangement links TRBV7-9 to TRBJ2-2; 9 bases are shared with TRBD1. This CDR3 contains 14 residues. Looked up from germline, CDR1 is SEHNR and CDR2 is FQNEAQ (reference sequence). V lost 4 bases, J lost 6 bases, and 3 bases stayed unmatched. The CDR3 nucleotides read TGTGCCAGCAGCTCCAGACAGGGGGCCGGGGAGCTGTTTTTT. Its protein is CASSSRQGAGELFF.

The chain combines TRBV4-3 with TRBJ2-5, with D maybe TRBD1 (5 bases). CDR1 is LGHNA, CDR2 YSLEER, per germline. This CDR3 has 16 residues. The V end was cut by 3 bases, the J end by 1 base, with 15 bases between. CDR3 nucleotides: TGCGCCAGCAGCCAGACCATCAGGGAACTCCAAGAGACCCAGTACTTC. Protein sequence: CASSQTIRELQETQYF.

This rearrangement joins TRBV5-1 to TRBJ2-7, with 7 nucleotides matching TRBD1. The CDR3 contains 15 residues. Germline CDR1 reads SGHRS; CDR2 reads YFSETQ. The J segment lost 3 bases and the V segment lost 1 base, leaving 7 bases of the junction unmatched. CDR3 residues: CASSLTTGKVYEQYF. CDR3 sequence (DNA): TGCGCCAGCAGCTTGACGACAGGGAAAGTCTACGAGCAGTACTTC.

This clone was recorded only once. This chain links TRBV6-1 with TRBJ2-7, with 10 bases matching TRBD1. J gave up 4 bases and V 2 bases, and 8 bases lay outside the gene matches. Germline V CDR1 and CDR2: MNHNS, SASEGT. This CDR3 contains 16 residues. CDR3 DNA: TGTGCCAGCAGTGAATTATCGGGACAGGGGAGTTACGAGCAGTACTTC. This encodes CASSELSGQGSYEQYF.

The chain is built from TRBV28 and TRBJ2-7; possibly TRBD1 for D (7 bases). V was cut by 6 bases and J by 0 bases, with 15 bases left in between. Germline V gene lookup returns CDR1 MDHEN and CDR2 SYDVKM. This CDR3 spans 15 amino acids. CDR3 sequence (DNA): TGTGCCAGCAGACCCCACAGGGGACTCTCCTACGAGCAGTACTTC. It codes for CASRPHRGLSYEQYF. Drawing the rest from reference TRBV28 and TRBJ2-7, the complete variable domain is DVKVTQSSRYLVKRTGEKVFLECVQDMDHENMFWYRQDPGLGLRLIYFSYDVKMKEKGDIPEGYSVSREKKERFSLILESASTNQTSMYLCASRPHRGLSYEQYFGPGTRLTVT.

The rearrangement joins TRBV10-3 to TRBJ2-3, with unresolved D. Deletions cut 8 bases from V and 0 bases from J, with 15 bases between. The CDR3 is 15 residues long. CDR1 and CDR2 from the germline V gene are ENHRY and SYGVKD. The CDR3 is CAISSTSISTDTQYF. CDR3 nucleotides: TGTGCCATCTCGTCGACTTCCATCAGCACAGATACGCAGTATTTT.

The chain links TRBV6-1 to TRBJ1-2; 8 positions agree with TRBD1. Germline V gene data show CDR1 as MNHNS and CDR2 as SASEGT. The CDR3 consists of 13 residues. V lost 6 bases and J lost 7; bases outside the gene matches: 7. DNA of the CDR3: TGTGCCAGCAGCCTCAGGGGGCAGGGTGGCTACACCTTC. The encoded protein is CASSLRGQGGYTF.

J is TRBJ1-1 and V is TRBV18; 9 bases are shared with TRBD1. The junction had 12 bases not matched to a gene; V was cut back by 6 bases and J by 4 bases. CDR3 length equals 16 residues. Per the germline V gene, CDR1 is KGHSH and CDR2 is LQKENI. In nucleotides, the CDR3 is TGTGCCAGCTCGCCGGGGACAGGGACAACACGCACTGAAGCTTTCTTT. Protein: CASSPGTGTTRTEAFF.

Only one count was recorded for this clone. V gene TRBV19 combines with J gene TRBJ1-1; D is possibly TRBD1 (5 bases). The CDR3 has 14 amino acids. Trimming shortened V by 1 base and J by 2 bases, and 8 bases separated the two germline ends. CDR1 is LNHDA and CDR2 is SQIVND in the germline V gene (reference sequence). CDR3: CASSIATANTEAFF. CDR3 bases: TGTGCCAGTAGTATAGCGACAGCTAACACTGAAGCTTTCTTT.